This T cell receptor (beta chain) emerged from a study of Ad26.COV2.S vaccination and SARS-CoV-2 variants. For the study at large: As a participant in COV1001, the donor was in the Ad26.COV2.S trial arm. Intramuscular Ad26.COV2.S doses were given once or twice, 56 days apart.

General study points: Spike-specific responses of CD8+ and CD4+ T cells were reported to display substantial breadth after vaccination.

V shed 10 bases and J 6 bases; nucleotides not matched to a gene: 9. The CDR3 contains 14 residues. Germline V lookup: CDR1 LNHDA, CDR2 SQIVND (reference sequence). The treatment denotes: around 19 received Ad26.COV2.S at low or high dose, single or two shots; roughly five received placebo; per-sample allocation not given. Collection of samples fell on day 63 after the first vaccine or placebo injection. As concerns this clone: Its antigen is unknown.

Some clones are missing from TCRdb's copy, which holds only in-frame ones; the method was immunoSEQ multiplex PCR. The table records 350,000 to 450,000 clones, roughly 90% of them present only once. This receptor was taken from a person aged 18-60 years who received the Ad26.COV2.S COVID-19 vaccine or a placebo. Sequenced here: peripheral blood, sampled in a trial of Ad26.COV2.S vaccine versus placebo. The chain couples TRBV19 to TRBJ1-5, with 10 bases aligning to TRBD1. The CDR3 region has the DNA TGTGCCACAGCGACGGACAGGGGGAGTCAGCCCCAGCATTTT. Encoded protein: CATATDRGSQPQHF.